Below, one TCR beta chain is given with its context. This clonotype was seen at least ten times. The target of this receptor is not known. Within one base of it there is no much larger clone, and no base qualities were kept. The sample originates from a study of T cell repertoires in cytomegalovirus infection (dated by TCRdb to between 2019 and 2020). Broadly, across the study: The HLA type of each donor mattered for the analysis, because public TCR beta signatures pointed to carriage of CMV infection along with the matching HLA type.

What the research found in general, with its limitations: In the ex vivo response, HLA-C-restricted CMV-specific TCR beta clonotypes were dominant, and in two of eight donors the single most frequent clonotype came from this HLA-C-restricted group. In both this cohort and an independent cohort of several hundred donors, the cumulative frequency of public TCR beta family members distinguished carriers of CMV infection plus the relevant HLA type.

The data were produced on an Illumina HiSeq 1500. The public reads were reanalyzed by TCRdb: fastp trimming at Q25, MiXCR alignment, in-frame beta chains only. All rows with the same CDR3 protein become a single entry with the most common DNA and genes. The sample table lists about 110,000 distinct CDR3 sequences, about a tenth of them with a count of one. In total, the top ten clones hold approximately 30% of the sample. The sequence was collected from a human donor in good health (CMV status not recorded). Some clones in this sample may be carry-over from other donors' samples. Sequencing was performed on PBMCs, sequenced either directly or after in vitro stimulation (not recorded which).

CDR3 protein: CASSLTRTNTEAFF. The DNA reads TGTGCCAGCAGCTTAACACGGACGAACACTGAAGCTTTCTTT. The sequence joins TRBV7-9 to TRBJ1-1; a confident D gene designation cannot be given. CDR1 and CDR2 are read off the germline V gene (reference sequence) as SEHNR and FQNEAQ. From cysteine to phenylalanine, the CDR3 is 14 amino acids long. This entry keeps only the CDR3 DNA: 42 bases, framed from base 1. The junction carries 8 bases between V and J, which are trimmed by 2 bases and 1 base respectively. Extended through the reference TRBV7-9 and TRBJ1-1 proteins, this CDR3 yields the full variable domain: DTGVSQNPRHKITKRGQNVTFRCDPISEHNRLYWYRQTLGQGPEFLTYFQNEAQLEKSRLLSDRFSAERPKGSFSTLEIQRTEQGDSAMYLCASSLTRTNTEAFFGQGTRLTVV.